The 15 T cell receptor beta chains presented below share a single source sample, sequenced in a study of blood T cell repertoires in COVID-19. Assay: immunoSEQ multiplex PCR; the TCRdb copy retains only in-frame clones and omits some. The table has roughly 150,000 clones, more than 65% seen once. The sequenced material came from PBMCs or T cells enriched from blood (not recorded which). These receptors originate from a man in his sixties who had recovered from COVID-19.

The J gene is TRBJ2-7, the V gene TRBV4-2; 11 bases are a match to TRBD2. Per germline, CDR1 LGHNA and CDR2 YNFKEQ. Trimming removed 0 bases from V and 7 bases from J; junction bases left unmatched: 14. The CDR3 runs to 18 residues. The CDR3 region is CASSQDATSSGRLGEQYF. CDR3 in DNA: TGTGCCAGCAGCCAAGATGCTACGTCTAGCGGGAGGTTGGGGGAGCAGTACTTC.

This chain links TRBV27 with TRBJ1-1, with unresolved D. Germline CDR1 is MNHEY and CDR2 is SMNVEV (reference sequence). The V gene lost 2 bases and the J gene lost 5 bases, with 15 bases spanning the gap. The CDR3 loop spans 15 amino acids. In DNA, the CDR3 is TGTGCCAGCAGTTTAAGTCCCAGGCAACCGACTGAAGCTTTCTTT. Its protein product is CASSLSPRQPTEAFF.

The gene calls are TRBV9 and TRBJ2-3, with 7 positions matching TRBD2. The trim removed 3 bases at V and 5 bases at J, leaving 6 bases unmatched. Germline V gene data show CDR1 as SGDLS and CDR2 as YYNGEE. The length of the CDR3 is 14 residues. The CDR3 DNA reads TGTGCCAGCAGCGCAGGACCGGGGGGAGATACGCAGTATTTT. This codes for CASSAGPGGDTQYF. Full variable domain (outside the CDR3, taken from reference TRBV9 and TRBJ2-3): DSGVTQTPKHLITATGQRVTLRCSPRSGDLSVYWYQQSLDQGLQFLIQYYNGEERAKGNILERFSAQQFPDLHSELNLSSLELGDSALYFCASSAGPGGDTQYFGPGTRLTVL.

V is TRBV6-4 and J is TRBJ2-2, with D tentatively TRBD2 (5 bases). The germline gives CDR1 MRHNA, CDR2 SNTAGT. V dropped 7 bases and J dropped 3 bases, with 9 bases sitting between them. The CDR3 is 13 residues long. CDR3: CASKEDYTGELFF. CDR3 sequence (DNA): TGTGCCAGCAAAGAGGACTACACCGGGGAGCTGTTTTTT.

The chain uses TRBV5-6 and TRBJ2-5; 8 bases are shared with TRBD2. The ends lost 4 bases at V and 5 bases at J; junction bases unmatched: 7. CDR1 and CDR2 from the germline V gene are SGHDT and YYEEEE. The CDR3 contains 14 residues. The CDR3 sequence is CASSPGGAKETQYF. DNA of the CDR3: TGTGCCAGCAGCCCGGGGGGGGCGAAGGAGACCCAGTACTTC.

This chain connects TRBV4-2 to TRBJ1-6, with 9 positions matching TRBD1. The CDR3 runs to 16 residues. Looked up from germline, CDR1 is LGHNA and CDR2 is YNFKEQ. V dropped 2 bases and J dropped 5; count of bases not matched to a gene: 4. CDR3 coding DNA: TGTGCCAGCAGCCAAAACGGACAGGGGAATAATTCACCCCTCCACTTT. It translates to CASSQNGQGNNSPLHF.

The CDR3 region is CASRLAVHSGRVLIASGANVLTF. CDR3 nucleotides: TGTGCAAGTCGCTTAGCGGTCCATAGCGGGAGGGTCCTCATCGCCTCTGGGGCCAACGTCCTGACTTTC. The V gene is TRBV12-2, the J gene TRBJ2-6; the DNA was not used to check the table's D call, TRBD2. TRBV12-2 is described as a pseudogene. The CDR3 loop spans 23 amino acids.

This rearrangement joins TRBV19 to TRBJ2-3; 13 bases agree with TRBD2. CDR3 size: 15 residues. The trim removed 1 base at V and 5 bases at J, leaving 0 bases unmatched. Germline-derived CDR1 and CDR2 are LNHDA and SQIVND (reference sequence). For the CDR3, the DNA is TGTGCCAGTAGTATAGGACTAGCGGGGGGAGATACGCAGTATTTT. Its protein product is CASSIGLAGGDTQYF. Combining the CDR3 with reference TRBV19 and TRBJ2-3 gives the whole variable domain DGGITQSPKYLFRKEGQNVTLSCEQNLNHDAMYWYRQDPGQGLRLIYYSQIVNDFQKGDIAEGYSVSREKKESFPLTVTSAQKNPTAFYLCASSIGLAGGDTQYFGPGTRLTVL.

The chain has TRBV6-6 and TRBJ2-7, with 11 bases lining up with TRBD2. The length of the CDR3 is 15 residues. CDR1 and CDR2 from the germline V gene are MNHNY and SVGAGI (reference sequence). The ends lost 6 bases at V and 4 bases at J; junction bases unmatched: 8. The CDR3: CASREPGTSGYEQYF. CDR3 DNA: TGTGCCAGCAGAGAGCCCGGGACTAGCGGATACGAGCAGTACTTC.

This CDR3 reads CSVGWAYEQYF. As DNA, the CDR3 is TGCAGCGTTGGTTGGGCATACGAGCAGTACTTC. This rearrangement joins TRBV29-1 to TRBJ2-7; D call uncertain. With 4 bases removed from V and 4 bases from J, the gap between germline ends came to 8 bases. The V gene's germline CDR1 is SQVTM and CDR2 ANQGSEA. The CDR3 covers 11 residues.

As DNA, the CDR3 is TGTGCCAGCAGCTCCGACAGGGGCTCCCTCCACTTT. This sequence encodes CASSSDRGSLHF. This rearrangement joins TRBV5-4 to TRBJ1-6; 8 bases fit TRBD1. The CDR3 loop spans 12 amino acids. CDR1 and CDR2 from the germline V gene are SGHNT and YYREEE (reference sequence). J lost 14 bases, V lost 3 bases, and 4 bases had no gene match.

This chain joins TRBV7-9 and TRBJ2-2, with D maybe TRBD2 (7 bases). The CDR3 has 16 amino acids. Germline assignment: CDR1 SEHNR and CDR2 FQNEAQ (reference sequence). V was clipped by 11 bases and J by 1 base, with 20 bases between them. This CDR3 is CAFGGDPGQNTGELFF. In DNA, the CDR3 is TGTGCCTTTGGGGGGGACCCGGGACAGAACACCGGGGAGCTGTTTTTT.

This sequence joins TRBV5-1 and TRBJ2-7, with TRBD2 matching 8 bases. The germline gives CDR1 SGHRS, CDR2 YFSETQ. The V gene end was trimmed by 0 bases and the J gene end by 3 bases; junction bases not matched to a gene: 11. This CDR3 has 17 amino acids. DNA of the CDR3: TGCGCCAGCAGCTTGGAATTCGGGGGGGACATATACTACGAGCAGTACTTC. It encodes CASSLEFGGDIYYEQYF. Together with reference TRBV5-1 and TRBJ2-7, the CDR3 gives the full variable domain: KAGVTQTPRYLIKTRGQQVTLSCSPISGHRSVSWYQQTPGQGLQFLFEYFSETQRNKGNFPGRFSGRQFSNSRSEMNVSTLELGDSALYLCASSLEFGGDIYYEQYFGPGTRLTVT.

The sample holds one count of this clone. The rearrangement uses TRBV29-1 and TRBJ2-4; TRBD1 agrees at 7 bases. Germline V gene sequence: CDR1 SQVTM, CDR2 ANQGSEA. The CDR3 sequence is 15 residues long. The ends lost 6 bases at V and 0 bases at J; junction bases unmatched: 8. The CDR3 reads CSVGTDKLAKNIQYF. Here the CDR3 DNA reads TGCAGCGTGGGGACAGATAAACTAGCCAAAAACATTCAGTACTTC.

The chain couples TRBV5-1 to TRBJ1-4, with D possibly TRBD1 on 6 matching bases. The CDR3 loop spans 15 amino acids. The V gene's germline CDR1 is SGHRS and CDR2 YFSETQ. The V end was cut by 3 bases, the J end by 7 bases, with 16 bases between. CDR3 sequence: CASSSEGVRGEKLFF. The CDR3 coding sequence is TGCGCCAGCAGCTCTGAGGGGGTTAGGGGTGAAAAACTGTTTTTT.